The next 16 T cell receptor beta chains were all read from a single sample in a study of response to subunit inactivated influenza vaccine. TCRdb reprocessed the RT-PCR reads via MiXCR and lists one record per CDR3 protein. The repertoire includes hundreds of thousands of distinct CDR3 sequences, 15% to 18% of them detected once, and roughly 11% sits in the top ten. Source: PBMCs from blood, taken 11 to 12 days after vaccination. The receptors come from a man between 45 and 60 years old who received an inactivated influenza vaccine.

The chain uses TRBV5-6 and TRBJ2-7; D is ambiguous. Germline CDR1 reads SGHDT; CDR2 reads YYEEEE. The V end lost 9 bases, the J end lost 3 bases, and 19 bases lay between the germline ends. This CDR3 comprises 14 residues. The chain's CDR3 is CAIGRGRICYEQYF. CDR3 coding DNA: TGTGCCATCGGCCGCGGACGCATCTGCTACGAGCAGTACTTC.

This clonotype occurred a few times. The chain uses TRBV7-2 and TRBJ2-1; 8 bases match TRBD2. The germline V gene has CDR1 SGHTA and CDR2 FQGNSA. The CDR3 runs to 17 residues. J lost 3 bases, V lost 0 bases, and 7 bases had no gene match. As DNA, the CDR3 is TGTGCCAGCAGCTTAGCGGGCACTAGCGGCAGCTACAATGAGCAGTTCTTC. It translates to CASSLAGTSGSYNEQFF.

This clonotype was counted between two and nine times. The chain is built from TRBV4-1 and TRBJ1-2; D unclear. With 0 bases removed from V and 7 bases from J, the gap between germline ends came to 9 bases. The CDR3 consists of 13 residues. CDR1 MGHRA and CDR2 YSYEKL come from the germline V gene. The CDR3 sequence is CASSQDRVGGYTF. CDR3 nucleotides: TGCGCCAGCAGCCAAGATCGAGTAGGTGGCTACACCTTC.

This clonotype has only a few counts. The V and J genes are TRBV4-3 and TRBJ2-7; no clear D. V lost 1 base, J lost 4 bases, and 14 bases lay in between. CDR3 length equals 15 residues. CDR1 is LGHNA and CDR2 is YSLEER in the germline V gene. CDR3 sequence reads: CASSQVRGGVYEQYF. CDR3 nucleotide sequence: TGCGCCAGCAGCCAAGTCCGCGGCGGAGTATACGAGCAGTACTTC.

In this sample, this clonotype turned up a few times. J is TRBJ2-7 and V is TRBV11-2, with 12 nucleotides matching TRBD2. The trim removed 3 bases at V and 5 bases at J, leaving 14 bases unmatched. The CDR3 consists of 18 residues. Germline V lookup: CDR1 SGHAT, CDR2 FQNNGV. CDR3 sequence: CASSFPPLGLAGLHEQYF. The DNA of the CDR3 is TGTGCCAGCAGCTTCCCTCCCCTCGGACTAGCGGGACTCCACGAGCAGTACTTC.

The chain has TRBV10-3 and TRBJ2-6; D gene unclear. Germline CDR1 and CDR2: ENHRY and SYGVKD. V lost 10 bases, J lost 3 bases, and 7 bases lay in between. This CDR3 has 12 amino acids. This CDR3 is CATEGGANVLTF. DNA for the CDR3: TGTGCCACTGAAGGTGGGGCCAACGTCCTGACTTTC.

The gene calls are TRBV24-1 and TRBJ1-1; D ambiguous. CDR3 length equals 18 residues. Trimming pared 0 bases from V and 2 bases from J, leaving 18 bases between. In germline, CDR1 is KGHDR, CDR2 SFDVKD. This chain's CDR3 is CATSDLHGMWAVNTEAFF. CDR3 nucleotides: TGTGCCACCAGTGATTTGCATGGCATGTGGGCCGTTAACACTGAAGCTTTCTTT.

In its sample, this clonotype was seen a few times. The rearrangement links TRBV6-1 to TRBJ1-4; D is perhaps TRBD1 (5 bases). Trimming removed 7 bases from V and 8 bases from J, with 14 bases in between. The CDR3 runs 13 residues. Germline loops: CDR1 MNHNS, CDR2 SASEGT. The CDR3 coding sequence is TGTGCCAGCACCCGGGGCCGGGAGGAAAAACTGTTTTTT. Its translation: CASTRGREEKLFF.

The CDR3 here is CASGLARGPKFF. The CDR3 DNA is TGTGCTAGTGGTTTGGCCAGGGGGCCGAAGTTCTTC. The chain uses TRBV12-5 and TRBJ2-1; 8 bases match TRBD1. CDR1 is LGHNT and CDR2 is FRNRAP in the germline V gene. The ends lost 1 base at V and 14 bases at J; junction bases unmatched: 4. The CDR3 has 12 residues.

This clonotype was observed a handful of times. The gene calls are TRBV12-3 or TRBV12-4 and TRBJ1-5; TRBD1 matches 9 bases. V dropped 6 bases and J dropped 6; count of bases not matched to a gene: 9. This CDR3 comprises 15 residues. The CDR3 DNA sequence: TGTGCCAGCAGCGACACAGGGGGCCCGGCTCAGCCCCAGCATTTT. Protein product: CASSDTGGPAQPQHF.

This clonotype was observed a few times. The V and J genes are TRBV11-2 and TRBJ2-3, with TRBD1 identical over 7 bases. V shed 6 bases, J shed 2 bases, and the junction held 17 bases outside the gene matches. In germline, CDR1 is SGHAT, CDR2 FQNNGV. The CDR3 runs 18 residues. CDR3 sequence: CASSLDRAKFPYTDTQYF. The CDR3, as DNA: TGTGCCAGCAGTCTAGACAGGGCCAAGTTCCCCTACACAGATACGCAGTATTTT.

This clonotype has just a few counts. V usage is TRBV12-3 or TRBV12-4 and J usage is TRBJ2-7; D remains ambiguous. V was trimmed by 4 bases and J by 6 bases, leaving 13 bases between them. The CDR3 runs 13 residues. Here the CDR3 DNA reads TGTGCCAGCAGTTCCCAACAGAGGACCGAGCAGTACTTC. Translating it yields CASSSQQRTEQYF.

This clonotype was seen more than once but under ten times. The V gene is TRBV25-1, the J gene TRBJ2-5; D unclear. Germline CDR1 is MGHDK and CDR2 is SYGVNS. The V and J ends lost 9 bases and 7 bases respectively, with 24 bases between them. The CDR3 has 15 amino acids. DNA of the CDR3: TGTGCCAGTTACCCAGGACCGAAGGGCGAGGCGACCCAGTACTTC. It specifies CASYPGPKGEATQYF.

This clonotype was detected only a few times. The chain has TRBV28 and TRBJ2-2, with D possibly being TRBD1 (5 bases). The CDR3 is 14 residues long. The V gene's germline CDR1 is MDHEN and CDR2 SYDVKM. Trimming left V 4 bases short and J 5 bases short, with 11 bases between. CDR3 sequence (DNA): TGTGCCAGCAGTTGGGGCAGGTTAACCGGGGAGCTGTTTTTT. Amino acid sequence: CASSWGRLTGELFF.

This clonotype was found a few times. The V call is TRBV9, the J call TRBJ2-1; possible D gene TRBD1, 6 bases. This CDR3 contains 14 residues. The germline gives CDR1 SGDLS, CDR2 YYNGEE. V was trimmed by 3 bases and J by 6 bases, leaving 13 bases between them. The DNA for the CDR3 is TGTGCCAGCAGCGAGGCAGGGGCTGGCAATGAGCAGTTCTTC. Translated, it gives CASSEAGAGNEQFF.

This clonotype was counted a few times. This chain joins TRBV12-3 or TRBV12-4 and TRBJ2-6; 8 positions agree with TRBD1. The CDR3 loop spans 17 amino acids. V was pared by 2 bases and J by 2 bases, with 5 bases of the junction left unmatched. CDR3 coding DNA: TGTGCCAGCAGTTTACCGACAGGGGTACCTGGGGCCAACGTCCTGACTTTC. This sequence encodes CASSLPTGVPGANVLTF.